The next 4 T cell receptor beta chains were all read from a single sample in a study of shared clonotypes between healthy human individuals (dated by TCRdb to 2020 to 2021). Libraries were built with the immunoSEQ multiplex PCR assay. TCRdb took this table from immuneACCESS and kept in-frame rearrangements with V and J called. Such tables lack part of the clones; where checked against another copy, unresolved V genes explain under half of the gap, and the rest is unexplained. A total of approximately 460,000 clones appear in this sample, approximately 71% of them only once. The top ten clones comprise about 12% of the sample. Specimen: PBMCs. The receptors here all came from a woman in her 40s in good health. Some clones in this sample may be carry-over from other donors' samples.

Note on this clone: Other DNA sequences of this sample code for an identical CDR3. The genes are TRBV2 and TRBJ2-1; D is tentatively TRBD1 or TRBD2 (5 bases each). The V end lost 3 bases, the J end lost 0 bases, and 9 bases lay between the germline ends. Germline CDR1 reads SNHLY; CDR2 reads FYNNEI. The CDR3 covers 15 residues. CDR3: CASSDEGSSYNEQFF. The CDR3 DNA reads TGTGCCAGCAGTGACGAGGGGAGCTCCTACAATGAGCAGTTCTTC.

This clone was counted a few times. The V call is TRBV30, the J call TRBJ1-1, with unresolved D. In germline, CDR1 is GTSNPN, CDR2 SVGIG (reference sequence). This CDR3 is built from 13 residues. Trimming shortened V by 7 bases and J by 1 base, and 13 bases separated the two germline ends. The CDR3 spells CASRGNSNTEAFF. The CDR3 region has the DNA TGTGCCTCCCGCGGGAATTCGAACACTGAAGCTTTCTTT. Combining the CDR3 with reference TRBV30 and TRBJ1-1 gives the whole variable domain SQTIHQWPATLVQPVGSPLSLECTVEGTSNPNLYWYRQAAGRGLQLLFYSVGIGQISSEVPQNLSASRPQDRQFILSSKKLLLSDSGFYLCASRGNSNTEAFFGQGTRLTVV.

The CDR3 loop is CASGQWDTEAFF. CDR3 DNA sequence: TGTGCCAGCGGGCAATGGGACACTGAAGCTTTCTTT. The chain couples TRBV25-1 to TRBJ1-1, with no clear D. Germline values: CDR1 MGHDK, CDR2 SYGVNS. Trimming shortened V by 8 bases and J by 3 bases, and 10 bases separated the two germline ends. CDR3 length equals 12 residues.

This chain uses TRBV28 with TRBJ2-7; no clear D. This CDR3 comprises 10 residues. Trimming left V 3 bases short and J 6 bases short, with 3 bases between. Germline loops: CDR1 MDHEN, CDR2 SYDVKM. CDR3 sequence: CASSFSEQYF. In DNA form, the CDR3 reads TGTGCCAGCAGTTTTAGCGAGCAGTACTTC. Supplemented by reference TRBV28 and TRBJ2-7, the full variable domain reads DVKVTQSSRYLVKRTGEKVFLECVQDMDHENMFWYRQDPGLGLRLIYFSYDVKMKEKGDIPEGYSVSREKKERFSLILESASTNQTSMYLCASSFSEQYFGPGTRLTVT.